Listed below are T cell receptor beta chains from one sample, sequenced in a study of glioma-infiltrating T cells. Each CDR3 protein gets one entry after TCRdb re-called the multiplex PCR reads with MiXCR. The data show 90,000 to 110,000 distinct CDR3 sequences, 25% to 30% seen once. Specimen: glioma tissue, nonneoplastic brain tissue, or PBMCs (not recorded which). The receptor source for this set is a human donor with low-grade glioma or glioblastoma, undergoing nonglioma brain surgery, or in good health (not recorded which). The CDR3 runs from the conserved cysteine through the conserved F or W. Each record gives: CDR3 DNA, CDR3 protein, clone size, D gene, V gene, J gene. D genes are given only for firm matches. Clone size is not always given. Where it is, it says once, few, many or a class for expanded clones.

CDR3nt: TGTTCCAGCGCAGAGGGCCAGATTAATGAGCAGTTCTTC
CDR3aa: CSSAEGQINEQFF
abundance: many
d_gene: .
v_gene: TRBV6-2/TRBV6-3
j_gene: TRBJ2-1

CDR3nt: TGTGCCTGGATGAACACTGAAGCTTTCTTT
CDR3aa: CAWMNTEAFF
abundance: many
d_gene: .
v_gene: TRBV2
j_gene: TRBJ1-1

CDR3nt: TGTGCCACCAGCACCCGACATGAGCAGTTCTTC
CDR3aa: CATSTRHEQFF
abundance: .
d_gene: .
v_gene: TRBV15
j_gene: TRBJ2-1

CDR3nt: TGCGCCAGCAGCTTGAACAACATGAACACTGAAGCTTTCTTT
CDR3aa: CASSLNNMNTEAFF
abundance: few
d_gene: .
v_gene: TRBV5-1
j_gene: TRBJ1-1

CDR3nt: TGTGCCAGCATCTACTATGTTACAGGGGAGTTGGGCTACACCTTC
CDR3aa: CASIYYVTGELGYTF
abundance: many
d_gene: TRBD1
v_gene: TRBV7-9
j_gene: TRBJ1-2

CDR3nt: TGTGCCAGCAGCTTAAGGGGGGCCTCAGAGGGTCAACAGCCCCAGCATTTT
CDR3aa: CASSLRGASEGQQPQHF
abundance: many
d_gene: .
v_gene: TRBV7-9
j_gene: TRBJ1-5

CDR3nt: TGCAGTGCTCCGAGCGGGGCGGCCTACGAGCAGTACTTC
CDR3aa: CSAPSGAAYEQYF
abundance: many
d_gene: TRBD2
v_gene: TRBV20-1
j_gene: TRBJ2-7

CDR3nt: TGTGCCAGCAGTCCCAGCGGGAGGGGCCTCGGCGATGAGCAGTTCTTC
CDR3aa: CASSPSGRGLGDEQFF
abundance: many
d_gene: TRBD2
v_gene: TRBV6-2/TRBV6-3
j_gene: TRBJ2-1

CDR3nt: TGCAGTGCTAGAGGGGGTAGGCAATACAATGAGAAGTTCTTC
CDR3aa: CSARGGRQYNEKFF
abundance: .
d_gene: .
v_gene: TRBV20-1
j_gene: TRBJ2-1

CDR3nt: TGCAGTGCTAGATCGTCTAGCGGGAGGGACTCCTACAATGAGCAGTTCTTC
CDR3aa: CSARSSSGRDSYNEQFF
abundance: many
d_gene: TRBD2
v_gene: TRBV20-1
j_gene: TRBJ2-1

CDR3nt: TGCGCCAGCAGCCCCGTGGACGGCGGACATGGCTACACCTTC
CDR3aa: CASSPVDGGHGYTF
abundance: .
d_gene: .
v_gene: TRBV5-1
j_gene: TRBJ1-2

CDR3nt: TGTGCCAGCAGCTTGGGGGGCTCCTACAATGAGCAGTTCTTC
CDR3aa: CASSLGGSYNEQFF
abundance: many
d_gene: .
v_gene: TRBV7-2
j_gene: TRBJ2-1

CDR3nt: TGTGCCAGCAGCCTATCCTCTGAAGCTTTCTTT
CDR3aa: CASSLSSEAFF
abundance: many
d_gene: .
v_gene: TRBV7-2
j_gene: TRBJ1-1

CDR3nt: TGTGCCACCAGTGGTCCAGATTCCTACGAGCAGTACTTC
CDR3aa: CATSGPDSYEQYF
abundance: many
d_gene: .
v_gene: TRBV24-1
j_gene: TRBJ2-7

CDR3nt: TGTGCCAGCAGTTTACGGACCGACAGGGCTTTCTTT
CDR3aa: CASSLRTDRAFF
abundance: many
d_gene: .
v_gene: TRBV28
j_gene: TRBJ1-1

CDR3nt: TGCAGTGCTAGAGTATTGAGGACAGGAGCTAACACTGAAGCTTTCTTT
CDR3aa: CSARVLRTGANTEAFF
abundance: many
d_gene: TRBD1
v_gene: TRBV20-1
j_gene: TRBJ1-1

CDR3nt: TGCAGCGTTGAAGATCGCGGGGGCGCGGGGCAGTTCTTC
CDR3aa: CSVEDRGGAGQFF
abundance: few
d_gene: .
v_gene: TRBV29-1
j_gene: TRBJ2-1

CDR3nt: TGTGCCAGCTCACTCCCCGGGACAGTCTCCTACGAGCAGTACTTC
CDR3aa: CASSLPGTVSYEQYF
abundance: many
d_gene: TRBD1
v_gene: TRBV18
j_gene: TRBJ2-7

CDR3nt: TGCGCCAGCAGCCAAGATACTAGCGGATGGATGGGTACGCAGTATTTT
CDR3aa: CASSQDTSGWMGTQYF
abundance: many
d_gene: TRBD2
v_gene: TRBV4-1
j_gene: TRBJ2-3

CDR3nt: TGTGCCAGCACTAAGATTCGGACAGGCTACAATGAGCAGTTCTTC
CDR3aa: CASTKIRTGYNEQFF
abundance: many
d_gene: TRBD1
v_gene: TRBV6-2/TRBV6-3
j_gene: TRBJ2-1

CDR3nt: TGCAGTGCTAGTAGACAGGGCGAAGGCTACACCTTC
CDR3aa: CSASRQGEGYTF
abundance: many
d_gene: TRBD1
v_gene: TRBV20-1
j_gene: TRBJ1-2

CDR3nt: TGCGCCAGCAGCTTCTCCTCGGCCGAGCAGTACTTC
CDR3aa: CASSFSSAEQYF
abundance: few
d_gene: .
v_gene: TRBV5-1
j_gene: TRBJ2-7

CDR3nt: TGTGCCAGTAGTATAGATCTGCTCGCGGACAGGCGCACAGATACGCAGTATTTT
CDR3aa: CASSIDLLADRRTDTQYF
abundance: many
d_gene: TRBD1
v_gene: TRBV19
j_gene: TRBJ2-3